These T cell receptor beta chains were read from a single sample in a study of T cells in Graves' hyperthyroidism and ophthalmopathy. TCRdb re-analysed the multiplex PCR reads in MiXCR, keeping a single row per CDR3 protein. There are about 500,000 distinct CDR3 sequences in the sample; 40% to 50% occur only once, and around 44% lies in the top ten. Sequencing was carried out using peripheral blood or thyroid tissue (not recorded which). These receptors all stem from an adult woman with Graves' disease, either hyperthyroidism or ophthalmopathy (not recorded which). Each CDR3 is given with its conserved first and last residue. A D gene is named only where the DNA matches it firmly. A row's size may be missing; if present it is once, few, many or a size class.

cdr3_aa: CATDSYSGNTIYF; cdr3_nt: TGTGCCACCGACAGTTACTCTGGAAACACCATATATTTT; d_call: -; v_call: TRBV19; cdr3_length: 13; clone_size: -; j_call: TRBJ1-3
cdr3_aa: CSVDTATGANVLTF; cdr3_nt: TGCAGCGTTGATACGGCTACCGGGGCCAACGTCCTGACTTTC; d_call: -; v_call: TRBV29-1; cdr3_length: 14; clone_size: -; j_call: TRBJ2-6
cdr3_aa: CASIGRGWNEQYF; cdr3_nt: TGTGCCAGCATTGGCAGGGGATGGAACGAGCAGTACTTC; d_call: -; v_call: TRBV2; cdr3_length: 13; clone_size: -; j_call: TRBJ2-7
cdr3_aa: CASSASGRSNQPQHF; cdr3_nt: TGTGCCAGTAGTGCCTCGGGACGTAGCAATCAGCCCCAGCATTTT; d_call: -; v_call: TRBV19; cdr3_length: 15; clone_size: -; j_call: TRBJ1-5
cdr3_aa: CSARDGGVGAFF; cdr3_nt: TGCAGTGCTAGAGATGGGGGGGTCGGAGCTTTCTTT; d_call: -; v_call: TRBV20-1; cdr3_length: 12; clone_size: -; j_call: TRBJ1-1
cdr3_aa: CASRGESPYTEAFF; cdr3_nt: TGCGCCAGCAGAGGGGAGAGTCCCTACACTGAAGCTTTCTTT; d_call: -; v_call: TRBV5-1; cdr3_length: 14; clone_size: many; j_call: TRBJ1-1
cdr3_aa: CSVEDPRDGGRQETQYF; cdr3_nt: TGCAGCGTTGAAGATCCTAGAGATGGAGGACGGCAAGAGACCCAGTACTTC; d_call: -; v_call: TRBV29-1; cdr3_length: 17; clone_size: -; j_call: TRBJ2-5
cdr3_aa: CASSSRDTYNSPLHF; cdr3_nt: TGCGCCAGCAGTTCCCGGGACACATATAATTCACCCCTCCACTTT; d_call: -; v_call: TRBV25-1; cdr3_length: 15; clone_size: -; j_call: TRBJ1-6
cdr3_aa: CASSQAGVYEQYF; cdr3_nt: TGCGCCAGCAGCCAAGCGGGTGTTTACGAGCAGTACTTC; d_call: -; v_call: TRBV4-1; cdr3_length: 13; clone_size: -; j_call: TRBJ2-7
cdr3_aa: CSLGGMAYEQYF; cdr3_nt: TGCAGCTTAGGGGGGATGGCCTACGAGCAGTACTTC; d_call: -; v_call: TRBV29-1; cdr3_length: 12; clone_size: -; j_call: TRBJ2-7
cdr3_aa: CATTVGSGNTIYF; cdr3_nt: TGTGCCACCACCGTGGGCTCTGGAAACACCATATATTTT; d_call: -; v_call: TRBV15; cdr3_length: 13; clone_size: many; j_call: TRBJ1-3
cdr3_aa: CASSVKAGARGNTIYF; cdr3_nt: TGTGCCAGCAGCGTAAAGGCGGGGGCGCGTGGAAACACCATATATTTT; d_call: -; v_call: TRBV9; cdr3_length: 16; clone_size: many; j_call: TRBJ1-3
cdr3_aa: CAISSQFPGELFF; cdr3_nt: TGTGCCATCAGTTCCCAGTTCCCCGGGGAGCTGTTTTTT; d_call: -; v_call: TRBV10-3; cdr3_length: 13; clone_size: -; j_call: TRBJ2-2
cdr3_aa: CASSTGRFGGYTF; cdr3_nt: TGTGCCAGTAGTACGGGACGTTTCGGTGGCTACACCTTC; d_call: -; v_call: TRBV7-9; cdr3_length: 13; clone_size: once; j_call: TRBJ1-2
cdr3_aa: CASSAQGYGELFF; cdr3_nt: TGTGCCAGCAGCGCACAGGGATACGGGGAGCTGTTTTTT; d_call: -; v_call: TRBV7-9; cdr3_length: 13; clone_size: -; j_call: TRBJ2-2
cdr3_aa: CASSVYDIGSTEAFF; cdr3_nt: TGTGCCAGCAGCGTATATGACATAGGGAGCACTGAAGCCTTCTTT; d_call: -; v_call: TRBV9; cdr3_length: 15; clone_size: once; j_call: TRBJ1-1
cdr3_aa: CASSELIGRSGELFF; cdr3_nt: TGCGCCAGCAGTGAGCTCATCGGGCGGAGCGGGGAGCTGTTTTTT; d_call: -; v_call: TRBV10-2; cdr3_length: 15; clone_size: many; j_call: TRBJ2-2
cdr3_aa: CSASGQTDTSGDDGYTF; cdr3_nt: TGCAGTGCTAGTGGACAAACGGACACTTCCGGGGACGATGGCTACACCTTC; d_call: -; v_call: TRBV20-1; cdr3_length: 17; clone_size: many; j_call: TRBJ1-2